This T cell receptor (beta chain) was recovered during a study of lymphopenia after photon versus proton radiotherapy. Overall study results and limits: Photon-treated patients lost naive T cells and TCR diversity; proton-treated stayed stable. Survival link was tested only in deceased patients; proton benefit remains a possibility.

Concerning this clone itself: Its antigen is still unknown.

The CDR3 runs to 12 residues. The V gene's germline CDR1 is LNHDA and CDR2 SQIVND (reference sequence). V lost 11 bases and J lost 1, with 11 bases in between. Generated by immunoSEQ multiplex PCR, the TCRdb table keeps only in-frame clones and is missing some. The sample holds 37,000 or so clones, 86% seen once. The source is a woman between 65 and 79 years old with pancreatic cancer. Some clones in this sample may be carry-over from other donors' samples. This chain links TRBV19 with TRBJ1-1, with D perhaps TRBD1 (5 bases). Sequenced here: peripheral blood, sampled from a patient treated with proton-based radiotherapy. CDR3 in DNA: TGTGCCTCCATGAGGGGGAACACTGAAGCTTTCTTT. Encoded protein: CASMRGNTEAFF.